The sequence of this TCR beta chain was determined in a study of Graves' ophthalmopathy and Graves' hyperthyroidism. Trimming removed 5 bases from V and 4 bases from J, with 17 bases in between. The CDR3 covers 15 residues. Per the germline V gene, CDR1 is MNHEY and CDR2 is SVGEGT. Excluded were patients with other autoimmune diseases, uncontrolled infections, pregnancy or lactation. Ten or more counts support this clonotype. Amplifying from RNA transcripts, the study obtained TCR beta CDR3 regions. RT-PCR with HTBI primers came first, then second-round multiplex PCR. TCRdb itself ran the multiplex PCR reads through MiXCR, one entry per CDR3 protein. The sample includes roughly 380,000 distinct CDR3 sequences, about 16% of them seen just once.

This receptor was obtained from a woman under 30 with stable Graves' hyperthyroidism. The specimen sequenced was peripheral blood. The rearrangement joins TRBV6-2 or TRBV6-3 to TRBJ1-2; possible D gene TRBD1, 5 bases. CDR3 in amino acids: CASSDRTHRIYGYTF. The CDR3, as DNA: TGTGCCAGCAGTGACAGAACCCATCGAATCTATGGCTACACCTTC.